This T cell receptor (beta chain) was sequenced for a study of cytomegalovirus exposure and HLA in healthy donors. Points from the study as a whole: Of the V segments, some could not be distinguished, including TRBV6-2 and TRBV6-3, and were excluded. Follow-up analysis seemed to connect common viral pathogens with several of the most significant clusters identified. The number of N-insertions in an Asian-associated ancestry cluster was reportedly below the roughly 670-donor mean in a later analysis. In a later analysis, a missense DCLRE1C variant was linked to TCR beta V- and J-gene trimming.

As concerns this clone: The target antigen is unknown.

The PCR made use of 60 Vbeta and 13 Jbeta primers. Assay used: immunoSEQ multiplex PCR; TCRdb lists only in-frame clones, some missing. The sample contains roughly 110,000 clones, around three quarters of which appear only once. CDR1 and CDR2 from the germline V gene are GTSNPN and SVGIG (reference sequence). The CDR3 consists of 13 residues. V trimming: 3 bases; J trimming: 2 bases; junction bases outside the gene matches: 4. The sequence was obtained from a woman in her 50s in good health and CMV-seropositive. Source material: PBMCs. The rearrangement links TRBV30 to TRBJ2-7, with TRBD2 identical over 7 bases. The CDR3 spells CAWRASGTYEQYF. CDR3 DNA sequence: TGTGCCTGGAGGGCTAGCGGTACCTACGAGCAGTACTTC. Using reference TRBV30 and TRBJ2-7 for the parts outside the CDR3, the full variable domain is SQTIHQWPATLVQPVGSPLSLECTVEGTSNPNLYWYRQAAGRGLQLLFYSVGIGQISSEVPQNLSASRPQDRQFILSSKKLLLSDSGFYLCAWRASGTYEQYFGPGTRLTVT.